The present entry profiles one T cell receptor (beta chain) with its context. Its antigen is currently not known. Within one base of it there is no much larger clone, and no base qualities were kept. After removal of 7 bases from V and 2 bases from J, the junction retains 10 bases not matched to a gene. The CDR3 holds 16 amino acids from the cysteine to the phenylalanine. Only the CDR3 DNA is retained, 48 bases long and in frame from the first base. CDR1 is given as MNHEY and CDR2 as SVGEGT, both from the germline V gene. The sequencer was an Illumina NovaSeq 6000. TCRalpha and TCRbeta cDNA libraries were built by 5'RACE with constant-segment primers, adding sample barcodes and unique molecular identifiers. Trizol reagent was used to extract RNA from every sample. Library amplification was performed in two PCR steps, and a second sample barcode and Illumina TruSeq adapters were introduced in the second step. Libraries were sequenced on an Illumina NovaSeq with 2 x 150 bp paired-end reads. The authors' pipeline ran thus. The reads were demultiplexed and collapsed into UMI-guided consensus sequences using migec v1.2.7. With mixcr v2.1.11, UMI consensuses were aligned to TRA and TRB V and J templates and assembled into clonotypes. A clonotype was counted as expanded or contracted only when both edgeR and NoisET called the clonotype significant, with the noise models trained on biological replicates. For edgeR calls, the thresholds were a false discovery rate-adjusted p below 0.01 and a log2 fold-change of 1. PCA with hierarchical clustering of max-normalized trajectories of the 1000 most abundant clonotypes was used as exploratory dynamics analysis. Separately sequenced CD4+ and CD8+ repertoires were used to assign the CD4 or CD8 phenotype of responding clones. The public reads were reprocessed in TCRdb via fastp at Q25 and MiXCR, keeping in-frame beta chains. Each CDR3 protein appears once, grouped with its most common genes and DNA. None of the V and J calls come from the authors' own analysis; TCRdb made them. This sample is represented by about 470,000 distinct CDR3 sequences; around 25% of them were singletons. Around 12% of the sample comes from the top ten.

This record comes from a study of T-cell memory formation after mild COVID-19 (dated by TCRdb to the early 2020s). Some background on the complete study: Most TCR sequence clusters were specific to one of the two donors. Two young, previously healthy adult volunteers made up the cohort, one male and one female. In a couple of donors, T-cell clones that expanded and contracted after mild COVID-19 were followed by sequencing TCRalpha and TCRbeta repertoires longitudinally.

PBMCs were isolated by Ficoll-Paque density gradient centrifugation. General study outcomes and caveats: SARS-CoV-2 specificity of the second-wave clones peaking on day 37 was not confirmed. From day 15 to 85, contracting clones showed balanced CD4/CD8 phenotypes, whereas a second wave of clones that expanded from day 15 to 37 leaned towards CD4+. Contracting CD4+ clones were located mainly in the CM and EM memory subsets, whereas CD8+ clones were found to be enriched in EMRA. Only a couple of mild cases were covered by the study, and larger cohorts that include severe cases with pre-infection samples were considered necessary. The detection of some responding clones in pre-infection memory suggests that pre-existing cross-reactive memory T cells joined the SARS-CoV-2 response.

The chain couples TRBV6-2 or TRBV6-3 to TRBJ2-4, with TRBD2 matching 8 junction bases. Specimen: PBMCs or a T cell subset sorted from them (not recorded which). The TCR was taken from an adult woman who had mild COVID-19 (a few samples of this study predate the infection). The sample titles of this study are shuffled in the database, so cell type and time point are left out; the donor was told from shared clones. The sequenced DNA: TGTGCCAGCAATGACGCCAAGCGGGAGACCAAAAACATTCAGTACTTC. It codes for CASNDAKRETKNIQYF.